A selection of T cell receptor beta chains follows, all from one sample in a study of CD8+ T cells in alopecia areata. Generated by immunoSEQ multiplex PCR, the TCRdb table keeps only in-frame clones and is missing some. The sample yields under 200,000 clones, roughly 65% seen once. The sequenced sample was CD4+ T cells sorted from blood, obtained at week 4, from a patient treated with tofacitinib. All receptors derive from a human donor with alopecia areata. Each CDR3 is given with its conserved first and last residue. Each record gives: J gene, D gene, V gene, clone size, CDR3 protein, CDR3 DNA. A D gene is named only where the DNA matches it firmly. Not every row has a clone size; where given, it reads once, few, many or a size class.

J gene: TRBJ1-1; D gene: TRBD1; V gene: TRBV15; clone size: NA; CDR3 protein: CATSRERGRTEAFF; CDR3 DNA: TGTGCCACCAGCAGAGAGAGGGGGCGGACTGAAGCTTTCTTT
J gene: TRBJ2-2; D gene: TRBD1; V gene: TRBV4-1; clone size: NA; CDR3 protein: CASSLLQGTGELFF; CDR3 DNA: TGCGCCAGCAGCCTTCTACAGGGGACCGGGGAGCTGTTTTTT
J gene: TRBJ1-6; D gene: NA; V gene: TRBV14; clone size: NA; CDR3 protein: CASSQVAGSGSPLHF; CDR3 DNA: TGTGCCAGCAGCCAAGTGGCTGGGTCTGGTTCACCCCTCCACTTT
J gene: TRBJ1-1; D gene: TRBD1; V gene: TRBV29-1; clone size: NA; CDR3 protein: CSAGGGPGTEAFF; CDR3 DNA: TGCAGCGCAGGGGGAGGGCCGGGCACTGAAGCTTTCTTT
J gene: TRBJ2-2; D gene: NA; V gene: TRBV5-1; clone size: NA; CDR3 protein: CASSLRISNTGELFF; CDR3 DNA: TGCGCCAGCAGCTTGCGCATTTCGAACACCGGGGAGCTGTTTTTT
J gene: TRBJ2-7; D gene: NA; V gene: TRBV4-1; clone size: NA; CDR3 protein: CASSQIGGSRSYEQYF; CDR3 DNA: TGCGCCAGCAGCCAGATAGGGGGGAGCCGTTCCTACGAGCAGTACTTC
J gene: TRBJ1-2; D gene: TRBD1; V gene: TRBV30; clone size: NA; CDR3 protein: CAWAPGQIYGYTF; CDR3 DNA: TGTGCCTGGGCTCCGGGACAGATCTATGGCTACACCTTC
J gene: TRBJ2-2; D gene: NA; V gene: TRBV5-4; clone size: NA; CDR3 protein: CASTHVVGELFF; CDR3 DNA: TGTGCCAGCACCCACGTCGTCGGGGAGCTGTTTTTT
J gene: TRBJ1-3; D gene: NA; V gene: TRBV9; clone size: few; CDR3 protein: CASSVAGSGNTIYF; CDR3 DNA: TGTGCCAGCAGCGTAGCCGGCTCTGGAAACACCATATATTTT
J gene: TRBJ2-5; D gene: NA; V gene: TRBV2; clone size: NA; CDR3 protein: CASSNRASETQYF; CDR3 DNA: TGTGCCAGCAGTAACAGGGCTTCGGAGACCCAGTACTTC
J gene: TRBJ2-7; D gene: TRBD1; V gene: TRBV10-3; clone size: many; CDR3 protein: CASSRSQGDQYF; CDR3 DNA: TGTGCCAGCAGCAGATCTCAGGGGGACCAGTACTTC
J gene: TRBJ2-2; D gene: NA; V gene: TRBV7-3; clone size: few; CDR3 protein: CASSLRPDSTGELFF; CDR3 DNA: TGTGCCAGCAGCTTACGCCCGGACTCGACCGGGGAGCTGTTTTTT
J gene: TRBJ1-1; D gene: NA; V gene: TRBV30; clone size: NA; CDR3 protein: CAWSVPGHSNTEAFF; CDR3 DNA: TGTGCCTGGAGTGTACCGGGACACTCGAACACTGAAGCTTTCTTT
J gene: TRBJ1-5; D gene: TRBD1; V gene: TRBV12-5; clone size: few; CDR3 protein: CASGPGTGPNQPQHF; CDR3 DNA: TGTGCTAGTGGCCCCGGGACAGGGCCCAATCAGCCCCAGCATTTT
J gene: TRBJ1-2; D gene: NA; V gene: TRBV25-1; clone size: NA; CDR3 protein: CASRSQGYGYTF; CDR3 DNA: TGTGCCTCTCGGAGTCAGGGGTATGGCTACACCTTC
J gene: TRBJ1-6; D gene: NA; V gene: TRBV5-1; clone size: NA; CDR3 protein: CASRPGDNSPLHF; CDR3 DNA: TGCGCCAGCAGGCCCGGCGATAATTCACCCCTCCACTTT
J gene: TRBJ1-1; D gene: NA; V gene: TRBV25-1; clone size: NA; CDR3 protein: CASSGALGAEAFF; CDR3 DNA: TGTGCCAGCAGTGGAGCTTTGGGGGCTGAAGCTTTCTTT
J gene: TRBJ2-7; D gene: NA; V gene: TRBV5-1; clone size: NA; CDR3 protein: CASSLARPGPYEQYF; CDR3 DNA: TGCGCCAGCAGCTTGGCCCGCCCGGGACCCTACGAGCAGTACTTC
J gene: TRBJ2-7; D gene: NA; V gene: TRBV10-3; clone size: NA; CDR3 protein: CAISEWRYEQYF; CDR3 DNA: TGTGCCATCAGTGAATGGAGATACGAGCAGTACTTC
J gene: TRBJ2-5; D gene: TRBD1; V gene: TRBV29-1; clone size: NA; CDR3 protein: CSVGQVQETQYF; CDR3 DNA: TGCAGCGTCGGACAGGTACAAGAGACCCAGTACTTC
J gene: TRBJ2-7; D gene: NA; V gene: TRBV7-2; clone size: NA; CDR3 protein: CASSLKPYEQYF; CDR3 DNA: TGTGCCAGCAGCTTAAAGCCCTACGAGCAGTACTTC
J gene: TRBJ2-7; D gene: NA; V gene: TRBV5-1; clone size: NA; CDR3 protein: CASSPGAYEQYF; CDR3 DNA: TGCGCCAGCAGCCCAGGGGCCTACGAGCAGTACTTC
J gene: TRBJ1-5; D gene: NA; V gene: TRBV21-1; clone size: few; CDR3 protein: CASSKGRGQANQPQHF; CDR3 DNA: TGTGCCAGCAGCAAAGGTCGGGGACAGGCCAATCAGCCCCAGCATTTT
J gene: TRBJ1-1; D gene: NA; V gene: TRBV29-1; clone size: few; CDR3 protein: CSVGGGMNTEAFF; CDR3 DNA: TGCAGCGTTGGGGGAGGGATGAACACTGAAGCTTTCTTT
J gene: TRBJ1-2; D gene: NA; V gene: TRBV30; clone size: NA; CDR3 protein: CAWNRVGYGYTF; CDR3 DNA: TGTGCCTGGAACAGGGTTGGCTATGGCTACACCTTC
J gene: TRBJ1-5; D gene: NA; V gene: TRBV7-9; clone size: few; CDR3 protein: CASSLEQQPQHF; CDR3 DNA: TGTGCCAGCAGCTTAGAACAACAGCCCCAGCATTTT
J gene: TRBJ1-6; D gene: NA; V gene: TRBV6-1; clone size: few; CDR3 protein: CASSEERAANYNSPLHF; CDR3 DNA: TGTGCCAGCAGTGAAGAGAGGGCAGCCAACTATAATTCACCCCTCCACTTT
J gene: TRBJ1-1; D gene: NA; V gene: TRBV29-1; clone size: few; CDR3 protein: CSVKQGYTEAFF; CDR3 DNA: TGCAGCGTCAAACAGGGATATACTGAAGCTTTCTTT
J gene: TRBJ2-3; D gene: NA; V gene: TRBV29-1; clone size: once; CDR3 protein: CSVDPTGTDTQYF; CDR3 DNA: TGCAGCGTTGATCCGACTGGCACAGATACGCAGTATTTT
J gene: TRBJ2-7; D gene: TRBD2; V gene: TRBV20-1; clone size: NA; CDR3 protein: CSAAGLAEQYF; CDR3 DNA: TGCAGTGCGGCAGGACTAGCGGAGCAGTACTTC
J gene: TRBJ1-1; D gene: NA; V gene: TRBV30; clone size: NA; CDR3 protein: CAWSVTGKGTEAFF; CDR3 DNA: TGTGCCTGGAGTGTAACAGGGAAAGGCACTGAAGCTTTCTTT
J gene: TRBJ2-7; D gene: TRBD1; V gene: TRBV28; clone size: few; CDR3 protein: CASSTDELPRDRGRYEQYF; CDR3 DNA: TGTGCCAGCAGTACGGACGAACTTCCCCGGGACAGGGGGAGGTACGAGCAGTACTTC
J gene: TRBJ1-3; D gene: NA; V gene: TRBV2; clone size: NA; CDR3 protein: CASSEALLRQVFSGNTIYF; CDR3 DNA: TGTGCCAGCAGTGAAGCGCTCCTGAGACAGGTCTTCTCTGGAAACACCATATATTTT
J gene: TRBJ2-5; D gene: TRBD2; V gene: TRBV29-1; clone size: NA; CDR3 protein: CSVESLGLAETQYF; CDR3 DNA: TGCAGCGTTGAAAGTTTGGGACTAGCGGAGACCCAGTACTTC
J gene: TRBJ1-2; D gene: NA; V gene: TRBV5-4; clone size: few; CDR3 protein: CASSLAGTNYGYTF; CDR3 DNA: TGTGCCAGCAGCTTGGCGGGGACCAACTATGGCTACACCTTC
J gene: TRBJ1-1; D gene: NA; V gene: TRBV25-1; clone size: NA; CDR3 protein: CASSIDSRGTEAFF; CDR3 DNA: TGTGCCAGCAGTATCGACAGCCGGGGCACTGAAGCTTTCTTT
J gene: TRBJ2-4; D gene: NA; V gene: TRBV6-5; clone size: few; CDR3 protein: CASRQSLAKNIQYF; CDR3 DNA: TGTGCCAGCAGACAGAGTCTAGCCAAAAACATTCAGTACTTC
J gene: TRBJ1-5; D gene: TRBD1; V gene: TRBV6-5; clone size: many; CDR3 protein: CASSYRGLHSNQPQHF; CDR3 DNA: TGTGCCAGCAGTTACAGGGGGCTACACTCCAATCAGCCCCAGCATTTT
J gene: TRBJ1-2; D gene: NA; V gene: TRBV6-5; clone size: NA; CDR3 protein: CASSPGFYGYTF; CDR3 DNA: TGTGCCAGCAGTCCCGGGTTCTATGGCTACACCTTC
J gene: TRBJ2-5; D gene: NA; V gene: TRBV6-6; clone size: NA; CDR3 protein: CASSYSADSPKETQYF; CDR3 DNA: TGTGCCAGCAGTTACTCGGCCGACAGCCCCAAAGAGACCCAGTACTTC
J gene: TRBJ1-5; D gene: NA; V gene: TRBV15; clone size: NA; CDR3 protein: CATSRDGVGQPQHF; CDR3 DNA: TGTGCCACCAGCAGAGATGGTGTGGGTCAGCCCCAGCATTTT
J gene: TRBJ1-5; D gene: TRBD1; V gene: TRBV19; clone size: NA; CDR3 protein: CASGQGARPQHF; CDR3 DNA: TGTGCCAGTGGACAGGGGGCGCGGCCCCAGCATTTT
J gene: TRBJ2-6; D gene: TRBD1; V gene: TRBV29-1; clone size: NA; CDR3 protein: CSVEVGDSYSGANVLTF; CDR3 DNA: TGCAGCGTTGAAGTTGGGGACAGTTACTCTGGGGCCAACGTCCTGACTTTC
J gene: TRBJ2-5; D gene: NA; V gene: TRBV27; clone size: NA; CDR3 protein: CASSLQGTRETQYF; CDR3 DNA: TGTGCCAGCAGTCTTCAGGGGACTCGAGAGACCCAGTACTTC
J gene: TRBJ1-2; D gene: NA; V gene: TRBV30; clone size: few; CDR3 protein: CAWMAGMVYGYTF; CDR3 DNA: TGTGCCTGGATGGCAGGGATGGTTTATGGCTACACCTTC
J gene: TRBJ2-1; D gene: TRBD2; V gene: TRBV10-3; clone size: many; CDR3 protein: CAISVLSGAPNEQFF; CDR3 DNA: TGTGCCATCAGTGTCCTTAGCGGGGCCCCCAATGAGCAGTTCTTC
J gene: TRBJ1-5; D gene: TRBD1; V gene: TRBV27; clone size: NA; CDR3 protein: CASSAGQAAWGGPQHF; CDR3 DNA: TGTGCCAGCAGTGCTGGACAGGCTGCCTGGGGGGGGCCCCAGCATTTT
J gene: TRBJ2-3; D gene: TRBD2; V gene: TRBV29-1; clone size: NA; CDR3 protein: CSATSGGGTQYF; CDR3 DNA: TGCAGCGCTACTAGCGGGGGTGGTACGCAGTATTTT
J gene: TRBJ1-1; D gene: NA; V gene: TRBV29-1; clone size: NA; CDR3 protein: CSARDTWGKNTEAFF; CDR3 DNA: TGCAGCGCCAGGGACACATGGGGGAAGAACACTGAAGCTTTCTTT
J gene: TRBJ2-6; D gene: NA; V gene: TRBV7-9; clone size: NA; CDR3 protein: CASSPRAGSSGANVLTF; CDR3 DNA: TGTGCCAGCAGCCCCCGGGCGGGAAGCTCTGGGGCCAACGTCCTGACTTTC
J gene: TRBJ1-1; D gene: NA; V gene: TRBV7-9; clone size: NA; CDR3 protein: CASSSLFDTEAFF; CDR3 DNA: TGTGCCAGCAGCTCCCTTTTCGACACTGAAGCTTTCTTT
J gene: TRBJ2-7; D gene: NA; V gene: TRBV25-1; clone size: NA; CDR3 protein: CASTDGGRFEQYF; CDR3 DNA: TGTGCCAGTACCGATGGGGGTAGATTCGAGCAGTACTTC
J gene: TRBJ1-1; D gene: NA; V gene: TRBV4-1; clone size: few; CDR3 protein: CASSQGWGAETEAFF; CDR3 DNA: TGCGCCAGCAGCCAAGGGTGGGGGGCCGAGACTGAAGCTTTCTTT
J gene: TRBJ1-3; D gene: NA; V gene: TRBV7-6; clone size: few; CDR3 protein: CASSLGGPSGNTIYF; CDR3 DNA: TGTGCCAGCAGCTTGGGGGGACCCTCTGGAAACACCATATATTTT
J gene: TRBJ2-3; D gene: NA; V gene: TRBV2; clone size: NA; CDR3 protein: CASTEQFRDTDTQYF; CDR3 DNA: TGTGCCAGCACCGAGCAGTTCAGGGACACAGATACGCAGTATTTT